This T cell receptor beta chain was documented in a study of cytomegalovirus exposure and HLA in healthy donors. Study findings and constraints: In a later analysis, TCR beta V- and J-gene trimming showed a link to a missense DCLRE1C variant. Sequence variants that were highly shared formed a cluster that was likely a sequencing artifact.

At sampling all donors were nominally healthy, likely with unrecorded immune exposures. This CDR3 has 15 amino acids. V lost 2 bases and J lost 5, with 12 bases in between. Germline V gives CDR1 MNHNY, CDR2 SVGAGI (reference sequence). Note on this clone: Its antigen is not known.

Both 60 Vbeta primers and 13 Jbeta primers went into the PCR. The repertoire was sequenced with immunoSEQ multiplex PCR; TCRdb's copy has only in-frame clones and lacks some. The record lists tens of thousands of clones, of which the ten most abundant hold roughly 4.8%. The chain employs TRBV6-6 and TRBJ2-2; maybe TRBD2 (5 bases). Material for sequencing was PBMCs. This sequence was found in a young man in good health and CMV-seropositive. The CDR3 coding sequence is TGTGCCAGCAGTTACAAACCCCGAGGGACCGGGGAGCTGTTTTTT. The encoded protein is CASSYKPRGTGELFF.